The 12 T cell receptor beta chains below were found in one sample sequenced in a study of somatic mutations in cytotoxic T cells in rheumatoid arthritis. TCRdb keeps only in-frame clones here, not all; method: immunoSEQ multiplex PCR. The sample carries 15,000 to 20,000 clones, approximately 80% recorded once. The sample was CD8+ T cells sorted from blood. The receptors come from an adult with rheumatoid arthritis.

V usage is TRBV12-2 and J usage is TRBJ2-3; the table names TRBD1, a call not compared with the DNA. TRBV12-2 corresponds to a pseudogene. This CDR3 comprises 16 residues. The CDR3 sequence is CASQGHGLTLKDTQYF. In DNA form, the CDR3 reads TGTGCAAGTCAGGGACACGGCCTCACGTTAAAAGATACGCAGTATTTT.

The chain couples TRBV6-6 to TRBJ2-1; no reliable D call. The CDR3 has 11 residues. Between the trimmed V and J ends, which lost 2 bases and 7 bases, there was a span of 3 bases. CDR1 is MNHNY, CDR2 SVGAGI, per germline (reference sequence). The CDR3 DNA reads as TGTGCCAGCAGTTACGGGAATGAGCAGTTCTTC. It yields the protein CASSYGNEQFF.

In nucleotides, the CDR3 is TGTGCCAGCAGTTACTCCCTCGCGGGACAGGACACTGAAGCTTTCTTT. Its translation is CASSYSLAGQDTEAFF. The chain carries TRBV6-5 and TRBJ1-1, with 8 bases identical to TRBD1. This CDR3 spans 16 amino acids. Germline V gene lookup returns CDR1 MNHEY and CDR2 SVGAGI. After removal of 0 bases from V and 3 bases from J, the junction contained 6 bases not matched to a gene.

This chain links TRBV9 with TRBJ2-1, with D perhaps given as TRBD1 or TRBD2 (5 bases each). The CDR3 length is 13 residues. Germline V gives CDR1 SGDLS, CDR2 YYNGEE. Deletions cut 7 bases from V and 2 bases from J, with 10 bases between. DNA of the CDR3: TGTGCCAGCGGGACGGCCGCCTACAATGAGCAGTTCTTC. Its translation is CASGTAAYNEQFF.

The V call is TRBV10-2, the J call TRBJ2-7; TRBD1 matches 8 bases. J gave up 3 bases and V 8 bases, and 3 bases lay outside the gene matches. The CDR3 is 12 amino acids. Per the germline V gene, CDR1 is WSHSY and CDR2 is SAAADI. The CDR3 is CASGTGVYEQYF. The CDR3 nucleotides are TGCGCCAGCGGGACAGGAGTCTACGAGCAGTACTTC.

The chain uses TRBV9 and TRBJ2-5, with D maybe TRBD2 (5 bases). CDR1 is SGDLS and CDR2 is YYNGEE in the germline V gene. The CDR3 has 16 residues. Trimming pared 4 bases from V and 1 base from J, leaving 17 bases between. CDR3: CASSPHGVDGQETQYF. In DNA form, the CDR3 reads TGTGCCAGCAGCCCCCACGGGGTCGATGGCCAAGAGACCCAGTACTTC.

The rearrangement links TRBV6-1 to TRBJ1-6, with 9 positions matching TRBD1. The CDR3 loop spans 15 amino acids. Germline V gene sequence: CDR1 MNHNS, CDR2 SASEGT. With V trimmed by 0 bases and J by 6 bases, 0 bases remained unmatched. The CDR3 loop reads CASSEAQGANSPLHF. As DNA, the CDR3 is TGTGCCAGCAGTGAAGCACAGGGGGCTAATTCACCCCTCCACTTT.

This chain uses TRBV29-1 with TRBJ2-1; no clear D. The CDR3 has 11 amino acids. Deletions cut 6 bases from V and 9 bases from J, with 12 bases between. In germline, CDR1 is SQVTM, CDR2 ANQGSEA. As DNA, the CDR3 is TGCAGCGTCCCCCTGGAGAGTGAGCAGTTCTTC. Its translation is CSVPLESEQFF.

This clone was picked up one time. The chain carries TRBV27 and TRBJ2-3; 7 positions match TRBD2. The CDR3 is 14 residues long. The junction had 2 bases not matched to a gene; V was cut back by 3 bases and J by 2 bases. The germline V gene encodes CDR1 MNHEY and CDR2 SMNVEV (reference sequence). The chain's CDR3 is CASSLGGVTDTQYF. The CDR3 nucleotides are TGTGCCAGCAGTTTGGGGGGGGTCACAGATACGCAGTATTTT.

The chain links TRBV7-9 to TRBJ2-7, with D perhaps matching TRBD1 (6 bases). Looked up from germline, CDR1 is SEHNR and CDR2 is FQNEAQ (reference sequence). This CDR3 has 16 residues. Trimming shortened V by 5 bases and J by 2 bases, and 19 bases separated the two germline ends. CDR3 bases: TGTGCCAGCAGCGATTCATATATAGGACAGACCTACGAGCAGTACTTC. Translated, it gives CASSDSYIGQTYEQYF.

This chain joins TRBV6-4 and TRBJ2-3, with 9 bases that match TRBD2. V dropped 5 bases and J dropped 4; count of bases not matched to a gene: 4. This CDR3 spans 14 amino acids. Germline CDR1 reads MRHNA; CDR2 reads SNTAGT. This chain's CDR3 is CASSKRGEADTQYF. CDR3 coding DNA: TGTGCCAGCAGTAAGCGGGGGGAGGCAGATACGCAGTATTTT.

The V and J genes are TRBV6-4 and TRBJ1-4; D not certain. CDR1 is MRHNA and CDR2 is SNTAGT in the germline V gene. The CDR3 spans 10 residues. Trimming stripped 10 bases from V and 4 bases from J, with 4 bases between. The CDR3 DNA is TGTGCCACCTTTAATGAAAAACTGTTTTTT. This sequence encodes CATFNEKLFF.